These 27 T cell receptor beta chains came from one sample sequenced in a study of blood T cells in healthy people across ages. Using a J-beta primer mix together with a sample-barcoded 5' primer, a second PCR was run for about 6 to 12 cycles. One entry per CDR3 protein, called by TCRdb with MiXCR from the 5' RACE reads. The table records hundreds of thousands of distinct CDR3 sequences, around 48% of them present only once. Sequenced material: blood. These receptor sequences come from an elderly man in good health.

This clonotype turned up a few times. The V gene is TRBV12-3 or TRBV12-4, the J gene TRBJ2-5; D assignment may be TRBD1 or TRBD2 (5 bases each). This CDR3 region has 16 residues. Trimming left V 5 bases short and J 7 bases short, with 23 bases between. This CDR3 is CASSPRRDGDEWTQYF. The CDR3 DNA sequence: TGTGCCAGCAGTCCCAGACGGGACGGGGACGAATGGACCCAGTACTTC.

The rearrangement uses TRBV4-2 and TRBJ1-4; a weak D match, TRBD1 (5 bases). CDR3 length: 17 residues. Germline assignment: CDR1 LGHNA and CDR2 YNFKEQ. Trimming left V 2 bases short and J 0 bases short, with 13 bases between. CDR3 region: CASSQNGGYPTNEKLFF. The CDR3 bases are TGTGCCAGCAGCCAAAATGGGGGTTATCCAACTAATGAAAAACTGTTTTTT.

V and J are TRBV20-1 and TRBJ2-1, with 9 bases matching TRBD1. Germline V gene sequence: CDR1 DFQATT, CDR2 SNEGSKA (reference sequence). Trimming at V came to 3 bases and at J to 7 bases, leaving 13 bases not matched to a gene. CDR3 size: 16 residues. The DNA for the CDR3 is TGCAGTGCTAGGGAACAGGGGGCGGGGAGGATAAATGAGCAGTTCTTC. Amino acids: CSAREQGAGRINEQFF.

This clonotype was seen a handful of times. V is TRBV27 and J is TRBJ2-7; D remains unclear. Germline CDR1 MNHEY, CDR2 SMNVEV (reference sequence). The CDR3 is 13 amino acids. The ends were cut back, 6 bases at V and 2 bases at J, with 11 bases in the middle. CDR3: CASSRGLTYEQYF. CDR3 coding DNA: TGTGCCAGCAGCCGCGGCCTCACCTACGAGCAGTACTTC.

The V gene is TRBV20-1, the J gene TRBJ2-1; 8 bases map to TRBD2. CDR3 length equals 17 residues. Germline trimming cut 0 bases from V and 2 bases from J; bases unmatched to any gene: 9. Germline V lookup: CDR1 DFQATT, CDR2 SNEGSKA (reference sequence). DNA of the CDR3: TGCAGTGCTAGAGATAGAGCGGGAGTTGAGGCCTACAATGAGCAGTTCTTC. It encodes CSARDRAGVEAYNEQFF.

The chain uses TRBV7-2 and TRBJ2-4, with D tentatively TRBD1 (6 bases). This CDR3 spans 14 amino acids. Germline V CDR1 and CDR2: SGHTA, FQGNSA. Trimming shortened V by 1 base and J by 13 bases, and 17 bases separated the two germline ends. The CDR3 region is CASSLDGQKYGQYF. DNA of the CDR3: TGTGCCAGCAGCTTAGATGGACAGAAATACGGGCAGTACTTC.

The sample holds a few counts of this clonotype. The CDR3 DNA reads as TGTGCCAGCAGTTTAAACCGGGACACTAGCACAGATACGCAGTATTTT. Amino acids: CASSLNRDTSTDTQYF. The chain has TRBV2 and TRBJ2-3; possible D gene TRBD1, 6 bases. The CDR3 sequence is 16 residues long. Trimming stripped 5 bases from V and 0 bases from J, with 15 bases between. Per germline, CDR1 SNHLY and CDR2 FYNNEI.

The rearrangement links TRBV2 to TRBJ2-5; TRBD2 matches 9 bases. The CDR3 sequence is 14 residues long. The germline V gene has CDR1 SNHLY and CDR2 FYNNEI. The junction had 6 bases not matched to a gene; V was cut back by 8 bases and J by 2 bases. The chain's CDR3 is CASALAGVQETQYF. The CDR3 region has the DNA TGTGCCAGCGCTTTAGCGGGAGTTCAAGAGACCCAGTACTTC.

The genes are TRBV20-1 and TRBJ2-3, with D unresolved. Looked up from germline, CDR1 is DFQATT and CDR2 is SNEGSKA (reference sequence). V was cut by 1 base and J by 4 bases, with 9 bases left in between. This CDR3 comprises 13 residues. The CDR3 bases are TGCAGTGCTAGAGCCTTCGGCGCAGATACGCAGTATTTT. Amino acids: CSARAFGADTQYF.

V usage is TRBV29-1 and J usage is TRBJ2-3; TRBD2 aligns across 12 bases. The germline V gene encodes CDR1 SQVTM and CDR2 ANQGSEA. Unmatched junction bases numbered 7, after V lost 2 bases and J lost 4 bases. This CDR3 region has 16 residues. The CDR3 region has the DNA TGCAGCGTTGAATACCCTAGCGGGGGGGTCTCAGATACGCAGTATTTT. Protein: CSVEYPSGGVSDTQYF.

The CDR3 DNA follows: TGCAGTGCTATACTCTGGGACAGAGGTTACTACGAGCAGTACTTC. As protein: CSAILWDRGYYEQYF. This sequence joins TRBV20-1 and TRBJ2-7; 7 nucleotides line up with TRBD1. The V gene's germline CDR1 is DFQATT and CDR2 SNEGSKA (reference sequence). The length of the CDR3 is 15 residues. Trimming took 4 bases from V and 3 from J; bases not matched to a gene: 12.

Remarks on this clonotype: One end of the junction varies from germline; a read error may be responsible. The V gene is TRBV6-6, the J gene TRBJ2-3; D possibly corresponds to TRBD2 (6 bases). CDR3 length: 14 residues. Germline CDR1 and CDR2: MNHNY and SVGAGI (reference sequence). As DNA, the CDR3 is TGTGCCGGCAGTTACGCGGGGTGGGGAGATACGCAGTATTTT. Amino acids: CAGSYAGWGDTQYF.

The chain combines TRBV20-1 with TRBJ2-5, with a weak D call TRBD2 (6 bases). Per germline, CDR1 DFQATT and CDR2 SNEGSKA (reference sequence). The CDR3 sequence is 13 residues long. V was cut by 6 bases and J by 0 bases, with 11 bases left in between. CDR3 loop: CSAGGRNQETQYF. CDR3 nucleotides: TGCAGTGCGGGAGGCAGGAACCAAGAGACCCAGTACTTC.

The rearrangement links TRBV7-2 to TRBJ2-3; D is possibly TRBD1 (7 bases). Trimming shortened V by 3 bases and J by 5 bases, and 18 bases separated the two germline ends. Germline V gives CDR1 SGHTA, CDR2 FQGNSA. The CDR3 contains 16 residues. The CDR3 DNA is TGTGCCAGCAGCTTGCTCAGACAGGGAGGAATAGATACGCAGTATTTT. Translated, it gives CASSLLRQGGIDTQYF.

This CDR3 reads CASSIRRADTQYF. The CDR3 DNA reads as TGTGCCAGCAGCATTCGCAGGGCGGATACGCAGTATTTT. This chain connects TRBV7-2 to TRBJ2-3; D perhaps matches TRBD1 (5 bases). CDR1 and CDR2 from the germline V gene are SGHTA and FQGNSA. The CDR3 totals 13 residues. Between the trimmed V and J ends, which lost 5 bases and 6 bases, there was a span of 12 bases.

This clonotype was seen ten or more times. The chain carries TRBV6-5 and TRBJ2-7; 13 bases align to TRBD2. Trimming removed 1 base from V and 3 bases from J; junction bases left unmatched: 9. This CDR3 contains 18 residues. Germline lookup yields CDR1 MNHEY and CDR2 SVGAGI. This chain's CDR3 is CASSYFWSGTSGIYEQYF. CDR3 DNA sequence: TGTGCCAGCAGTTACTTTTGGAGCGGGACTAGCGGGATCTACGAGCAGTACTTC.

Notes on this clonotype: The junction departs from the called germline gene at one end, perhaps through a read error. The CDR3 sequence: CASSEAANSPLHF. The CDR3 region has the DNA TGCGCCAGCAGTGAAGCAGCTAATTCACCCCTCCACTTT. This rearrangement joins TRBV6-1 to TRBJ1-6; D uncertain. The germline CDR1 and CDR2 sequences are MNHNS and SASEGT. The CDR3 covers 13 residues.

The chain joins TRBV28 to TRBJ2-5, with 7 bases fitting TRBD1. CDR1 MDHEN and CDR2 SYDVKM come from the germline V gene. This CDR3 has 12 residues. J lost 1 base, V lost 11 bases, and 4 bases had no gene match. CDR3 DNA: TGTGCCGCGACAGGGCCCCAAGAGACCCAGTACTTC. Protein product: CAATGPQETQYF.

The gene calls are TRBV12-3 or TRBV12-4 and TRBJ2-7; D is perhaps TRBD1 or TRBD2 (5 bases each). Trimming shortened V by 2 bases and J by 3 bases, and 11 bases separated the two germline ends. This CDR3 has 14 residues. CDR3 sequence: CASSLRGPLYEQYF. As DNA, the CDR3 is TGTGCCAGCAGTTTAAGGGGACCGCTCTACGAGCAGTACTTC.

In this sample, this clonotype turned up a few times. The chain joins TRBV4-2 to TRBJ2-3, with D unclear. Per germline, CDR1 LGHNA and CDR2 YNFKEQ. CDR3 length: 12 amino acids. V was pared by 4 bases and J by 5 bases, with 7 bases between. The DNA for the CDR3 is TGTGCCAGCAGCCGCCGAGGAGATACGCAGTATTTT. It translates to CASSRRGDTQYF.

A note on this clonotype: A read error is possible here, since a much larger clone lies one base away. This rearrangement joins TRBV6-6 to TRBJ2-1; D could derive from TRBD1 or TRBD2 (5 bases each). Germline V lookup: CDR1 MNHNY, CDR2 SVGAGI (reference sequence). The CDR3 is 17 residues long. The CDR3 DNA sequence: TGTGCCAGCAGTTACACAGCCCTGGGGGAGTCCTACGATGAGCAGTTCTTC. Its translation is CASSYTALGESYDEQFF.

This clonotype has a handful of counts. The CDR3 DNA reads TGCAGTGCTCCCGGACTAGCGGGGGGTAAGAGCTCCTACAATGAGCAGTTCTTC. This sequence encodes CSAPGLAGGKSSYNEQFF. V usage is TRBV20-1 and J usage is TRBJ2-1, with TRBD2 matching 14 bases. The CDR3 is made up of 18 amino acids. The V gene's germline CDR1 is DFQATT and CDR2 SNEGSKA (reference sequence). Trimming at V came to 5 bases and at J to 0 bases, leaving 9 bases not matched to a gene.

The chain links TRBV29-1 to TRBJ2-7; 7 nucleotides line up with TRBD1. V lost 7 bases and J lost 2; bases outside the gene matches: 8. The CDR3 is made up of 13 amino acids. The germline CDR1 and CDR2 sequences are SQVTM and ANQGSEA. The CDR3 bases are TGCAGCGCCCAATCGGGACAGACCTACGAGCAGTACTTC. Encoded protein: CSAQSGQTYEQYF.

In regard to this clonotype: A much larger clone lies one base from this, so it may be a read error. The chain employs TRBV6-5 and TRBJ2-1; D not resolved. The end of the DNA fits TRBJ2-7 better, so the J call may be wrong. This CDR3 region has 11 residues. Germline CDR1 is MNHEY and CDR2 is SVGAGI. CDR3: CASTGYNEQYF. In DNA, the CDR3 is TGTGCCAGCACCGGATACAATGAGCAGTACTTC.

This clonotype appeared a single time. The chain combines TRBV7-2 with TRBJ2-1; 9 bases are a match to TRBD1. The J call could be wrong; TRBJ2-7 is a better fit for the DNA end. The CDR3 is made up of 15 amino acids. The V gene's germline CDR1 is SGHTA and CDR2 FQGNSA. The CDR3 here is CASSPDRGSYNEQYF. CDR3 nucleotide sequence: TGTGCCAGCAGCCCCGACAGGGGGTCCTACAATGAGCAGTACTTC.

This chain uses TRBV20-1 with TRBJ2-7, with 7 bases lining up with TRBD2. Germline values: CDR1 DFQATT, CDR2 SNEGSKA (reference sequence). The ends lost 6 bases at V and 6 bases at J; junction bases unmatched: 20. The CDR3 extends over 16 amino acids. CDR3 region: CSAVSPVTRGRGEQYF. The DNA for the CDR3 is TGCAGTGCCGTATCGCCAGTGACACGGGGGAGGGGCGAGCAGTACTTC.

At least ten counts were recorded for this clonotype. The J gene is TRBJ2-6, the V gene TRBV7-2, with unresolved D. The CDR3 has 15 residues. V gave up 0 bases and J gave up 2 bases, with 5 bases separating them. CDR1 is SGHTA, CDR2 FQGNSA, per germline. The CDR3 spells CASSLAGPGANVLTF. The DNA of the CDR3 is TGTGCCAGCAGCTTAGCGGGCCCTGGGGCCAACGTCCTGACTTTC.